A selection of T cell receptor beta chains follows, all from one sample in a study of response to subunit inactivated influenza vaccine. TCRdb re-called the RT-PCR reads through MiXCR, storing one row per CDR3 protein. The sample carries roughly 570,000 distinct CDR3 sequences, roughly 13% recorded once. The sample was PBMCs from blood, taken 45 days after vaccination. The receptors shown here come from a man aged 50-60 years who received an inactivated influenza vaccine. The CDR3 runs from the conserved cysteine through the conserved F or W. The order of the fields is CDR3 length, J gene, clone size, V gene, D gene, CDR3 protein, CDR3 DNA. A D gene is named only where the DNA matches it firmly. Where a row states a size, it is once, few, many or the class of an expanded clone; other rows omit it.

15	TRBJ2-1	few	TRBV6-1	NA	CASSPRGQLYNEQFF	TGTGCCAGCAGCCCCCGAGGGCAGCTCTACAATGAGCAGTTCTTC
11	TRBJ2-1	many	TRBV20-1	NA	CSAPIGREQFF	TGCAGTGCCCCGATCGGGCGCGAGCAGTTCTTC
11	TRBJ1-2	few	TRBV7-2	NA	CASTQDYGYTF	TGTGCCAGCACCCAGGACTATGGCTACACCTTC
15	TRBJ1-5	NA	TRBV7-8	NA	CASSPLRGGFHPQHF	TGTGCCAGCAGCCCTCTCAGGGGAGGGTTTCATCCCCAGCATTTT
14	TRBJ2-5	NA	TRBV29-1	TRBD2	CSVGLAGLGETQYF	TGCAGCGTAGGACTAGCGGGGCTCGGAGAGACCCAGTACTTC
11	TRBJ2-2	NA	TRBV30	NA	CAWSVIGELFF	TGTGCCTGGAGTGTTATCGGGGAGCTGTTTTTT
14	TRBJ2-5	few	TRBV7-2	NA	CASSSRGARETQYF	TGTGCCAGCAGCTCCCGGGGGGCGCGGGAGACCCAGTACTTC
16	TRBJ2-3	many	TRBV4-2	NA	CASSQVSRSGTDTQYF	TGTGCCAGCAGCCAAGTCTCGCGGAGTGGCACAGATACGCAGTATTTT
15	TRBJ2-7	many	TRBV6-5	TRBD1	CASSYSRDRGYEQYF	TGTGCCAGCAGTTACTCCCGGGACAGGGGCTACGAGCAGTACTTC
14	TRBJ2-1	few	TRBV20-1	TRBD2	CSAKRDHTYNEQFF	TGCAGTGCAAAGCGGGACCATACCTACAATGAGCAGTTCTTC
15	TRBJ1-1	few	TRBV28	TRBD1	CASSVTPGTGAEAFF	TGTGCCAGCAGTGTTACCCCCGGGACAGGGGCTGAAGCTTTCTTT
15	TRBJ1-1	NA	TRBV7-9	NA	CASSLAVGGNTEAFF	TGTGCCAGCAGCTTAGCGGTCGGTGGGAACACTGAAGCTTTCTTT
16	TRBJ2-3	many	TRBV7-2	TRBD2	CASSLGSGRGTDTQYF	TGTGCCAGCAGCTTGGGTAGCGGGAGGGGCACAGATACGCAGTATTTT
17	TRBJ2-7	many	TRBV12-3/TRBV12-4	TRBD1	CASSLGGTEQASYEQYF	TGTGCCAGCAGTCTAGGTGGGACAGAACAGGCCTCCTACGAGCAGTACTTC
13	TRBJ2-5	NA	TRBV5-1	NA	CASSLEGLETQYF	TGCGCCAGCAGCTTGGAGGGTTTGGAGACCCAGTACTTC
15	TRBJ2-3	NA	TRBV5-1	NA	CASSLWGPGPDTQYF	TGCGCCAGCAGCTTGTGGGGCCCGGGGCCAGATACGCAGTATTTT
16	TRBJ2-5	NA	TRBV5-1	TRBD1	CASTRRTGTGTETQYF	TGCGCCAGCACGAGAAGGACAGGGACGGGGACAGAGACCCAGTACTTC
13	TRBJ2-3	NA	TRBV29-1	NA	CSVEVRRTDTQYF	TGCAGCGTTGAAGTGCGGCGAACAGATACGCAGTATTTT
12	TRBJ2-7	NA	TRBV2	TRBD2	CASGLAGFEQYF	TGTGCCAGCGGACTAGCGGGATTCGAGCAGTACTTC
14	TRBJ2-7	few	TRBV5-6	NA	CASSWGDGSYEQYF	TGTGCCAGCAGCTGGGGGGATGGCAGCTACGAGCAGTACTTC
16	TRBJ2-3	few	TRBV18	NA	CASSPRTQRGTDTQYF	TGTGCCAGCTCACCAAGGACACAACGGGGCACAGATACGCAGTATTTT
16	TRBJ1-1	NA	TRBV9	NA	CASSVGTDWVNTEAFF	TGTGCCAGCAGCGTAGGAACGGACTGGGTGAACACTGAAGCTTTCTTT
15	TRBJ2-2	few	TRBV27	TRBD2	CASSLGTSGIGELFF	TGTGCCAGCAGTTTGGGGACTAGCGGGATCGGGGAGCTGTTTTTT
14	TRBJ1-1	NA	TRBV6-2/TRBV6-3	NA	CASSYLGEGTEAFF	TGTGCCAGCAGTTACTTGGGGGAGGGCACTGAAGCTTTCTTT
16	TRBJ2-2	NA	TRBV12-3/TRBV12-4	TRBD1	CASSFRDRGFTGELFF	TGTGCCAGCAGTTTTAGGGACAGGGGTTTTACCGGGGAGCTGTTTTTT
15	TRBJ2-1	NA	TRBV4-2	NA	CASRGPGSRLNEQFF	TGTGCCAGCAGGGGACCAGGGAGCAGGCTCAATGAGCAGTTCTTC
16	TRBJ2-2	NA	TRBV5-1	NA	CASSPTRGQHTGELFF	TGCGCCAGCAGCCCAACTCGCGGACAACACACCGGGGAGCTGTTTTTT
15	TRBJ2-5	NA	TRBV6-5	TRBD2	CASSYASGVQETQYF	TGTGCCAGCAGTTACGCTAGCGGGGTGCAAGAGACCCAGTACTTC
13	TRBJ2-7	many	TRBV29-1	TRBD2	CSVRLAGDYEQYF	TGCAGCGTCAGACTAGCGGGAGATTACGAGCAGTACTTC
15	TRBJ2-2	NA	TRBV27	TRBD2	CASGLAGGGTGELFF	TGTGCCAGCGGGCTAGCGGGAGGTGGCACCGGGGAGCTGTTTTTT
14	TRBJ2-7	NA	TRBV7-2	NA	CASSRAGEFTRQYF	TGTGCCAGCAGCCGGGCAGGGGAGTTTACGAGGCAGTACTTC
11	TRBJ2-2	NA	TRBV27	NA	CASSFKGELFF	TGTGCCAGCAGTTTTAAAGGGGAGCTGTTTTTT
14	TRBJ1-6	NA	TRBV4-3	NA	CASSQGDRNSPLHF	TGCGCCAGCAGCCAAGGGGATCGAAATTCACCCCTCCACTTT